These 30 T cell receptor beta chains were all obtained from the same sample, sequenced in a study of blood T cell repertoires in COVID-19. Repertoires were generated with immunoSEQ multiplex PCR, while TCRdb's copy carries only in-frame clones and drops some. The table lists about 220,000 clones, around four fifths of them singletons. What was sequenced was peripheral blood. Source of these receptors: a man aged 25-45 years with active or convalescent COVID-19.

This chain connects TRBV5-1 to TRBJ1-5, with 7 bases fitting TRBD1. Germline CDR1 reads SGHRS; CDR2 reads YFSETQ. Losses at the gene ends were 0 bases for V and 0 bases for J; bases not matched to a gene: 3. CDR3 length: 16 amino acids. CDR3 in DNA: TGCGCCAGCAGCTTGGGGACAGGCTATAGCAATCAGCCCCAGCATTTT. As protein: CASSLGTGYSNQPQHF.

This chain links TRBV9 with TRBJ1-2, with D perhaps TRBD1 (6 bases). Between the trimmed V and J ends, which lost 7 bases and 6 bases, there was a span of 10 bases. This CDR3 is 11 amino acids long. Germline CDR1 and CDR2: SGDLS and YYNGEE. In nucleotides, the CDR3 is TGTGCCAGCGTGAGGGACAATGGCTACACCTTC. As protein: CASVRDNGYTF.

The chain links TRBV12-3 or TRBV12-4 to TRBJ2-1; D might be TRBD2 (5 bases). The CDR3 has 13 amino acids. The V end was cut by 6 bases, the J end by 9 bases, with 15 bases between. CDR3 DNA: TGTGCCAGCAGGCCCCGAGGGTTTAGTGAGCAGTTCTTC. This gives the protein CASRPRGFSEQFF.

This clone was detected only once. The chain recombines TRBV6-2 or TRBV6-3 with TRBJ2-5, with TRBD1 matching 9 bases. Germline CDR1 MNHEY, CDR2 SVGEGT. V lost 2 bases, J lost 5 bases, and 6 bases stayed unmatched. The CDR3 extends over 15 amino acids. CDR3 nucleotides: TGTGCCAGCAGTTACGGACAGGGGAAAGGGGAGACCCAGTACTTC. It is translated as CASSYGQGKGETQYF.

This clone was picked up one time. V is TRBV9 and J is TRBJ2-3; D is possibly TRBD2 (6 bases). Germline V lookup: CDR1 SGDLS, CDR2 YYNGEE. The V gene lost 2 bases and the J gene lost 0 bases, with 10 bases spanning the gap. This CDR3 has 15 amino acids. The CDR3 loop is CASSVGTSSTDTQYF. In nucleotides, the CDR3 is TGTGCCAGCAGCGTCGGGACTTCTAGCACAGATACGCAGTATTTT. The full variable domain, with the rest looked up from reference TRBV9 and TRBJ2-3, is DSGVTQTPKHLITATGQRVTLRCSPRSGDLSVYWYQQSLDQGLQFLIQYYNGEERAKGNILERFSAQQFPDLHSELNLSSLELGDSALYFCASSVGTSSTDTQYFGPGTRLTVL.

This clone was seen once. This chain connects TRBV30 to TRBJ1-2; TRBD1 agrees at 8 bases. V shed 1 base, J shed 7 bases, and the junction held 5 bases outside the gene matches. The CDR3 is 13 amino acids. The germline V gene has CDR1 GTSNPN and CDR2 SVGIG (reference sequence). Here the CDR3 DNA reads TGTGCCTGGAGTGGCAGGGGGCGCCTTGGCTACACCTTC. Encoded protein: CAWSGRGRLGYTF.

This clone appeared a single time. CDR3 sequence: CASRLLEDTQYF. For the CDR3, the DNA is TGCGCCAGCAGATTATTAGAAGATACGCAGTATTTT. This rearrangement joins TRBV5-1 to TRBJ2-3; D not resolved. The V gene's germline CDR1 is SGHRS and CDR2 YFSETQ. Trimming left V 5 bases short and J 5 bases short, with 9 bases between. The length of the CDR3 is 12 residues.

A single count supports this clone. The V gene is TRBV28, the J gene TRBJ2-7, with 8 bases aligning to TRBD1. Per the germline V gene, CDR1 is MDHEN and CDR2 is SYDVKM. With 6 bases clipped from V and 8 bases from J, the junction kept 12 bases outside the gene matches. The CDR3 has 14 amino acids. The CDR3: CASREQGGTRKQYF. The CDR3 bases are TGTGCCAGCAGAGAACAGGGGGGTACCCGGAAGCAGTACTTC.

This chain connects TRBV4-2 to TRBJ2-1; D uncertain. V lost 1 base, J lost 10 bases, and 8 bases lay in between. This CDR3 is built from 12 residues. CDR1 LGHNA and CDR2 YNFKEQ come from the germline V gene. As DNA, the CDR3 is TGTGCCAGCAGCCAAGGGGTGGAGGAGCAGTTCTTC. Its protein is CASSQGVEEQFF.

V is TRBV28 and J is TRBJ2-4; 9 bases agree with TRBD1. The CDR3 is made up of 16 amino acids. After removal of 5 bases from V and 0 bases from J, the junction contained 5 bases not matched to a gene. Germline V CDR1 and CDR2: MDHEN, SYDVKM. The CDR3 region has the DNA TGTGCCAGCAGTGACAGGGGGGCCCTAGCCAAAAACATTCAGTACTTC. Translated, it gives CASSDRGALAKNIQYF. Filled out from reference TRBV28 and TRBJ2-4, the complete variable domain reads DVKVTQSSRYLVKRTGEKVFLECVQDMDHENMFWYRQDPGLGLRLIYFSYDVKMKEKGDIPEGYSVSREKKERFSLILESASTNQTSMYLCASSDRGALAKNIQYFGAGTRLSVL.

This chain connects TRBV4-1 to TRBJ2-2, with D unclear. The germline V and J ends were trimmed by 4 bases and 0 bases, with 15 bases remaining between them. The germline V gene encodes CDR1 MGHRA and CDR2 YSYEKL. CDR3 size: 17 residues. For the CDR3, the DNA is TGCGCCAGCAGCCCGTGGCCACCCGTAACGAACACCGGGGAGCTGTTTTTT. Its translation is CASSPWPPVTNTGELFF.

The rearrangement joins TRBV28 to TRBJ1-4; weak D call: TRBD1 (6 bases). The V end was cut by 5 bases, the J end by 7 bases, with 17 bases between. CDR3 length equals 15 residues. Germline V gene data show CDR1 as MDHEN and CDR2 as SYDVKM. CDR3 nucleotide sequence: TGTGCCAGCAGTCCCGGGGACATTATTCTTGAAAAACTGTTTTTT. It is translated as CASSPGDIILEKLFF.

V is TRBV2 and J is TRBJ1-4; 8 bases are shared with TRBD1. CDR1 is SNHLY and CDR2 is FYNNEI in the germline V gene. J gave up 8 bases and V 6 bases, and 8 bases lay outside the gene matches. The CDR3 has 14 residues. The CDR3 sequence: CASRGTGTGEKLFF. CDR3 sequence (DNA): TGTGCCAGCAGGGGGACAGGAACGGGGGAAAAACTGTTTTTT.

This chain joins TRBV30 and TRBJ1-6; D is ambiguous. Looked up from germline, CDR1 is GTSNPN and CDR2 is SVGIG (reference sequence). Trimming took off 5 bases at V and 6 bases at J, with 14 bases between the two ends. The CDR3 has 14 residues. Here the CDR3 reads CAWSPGGINSPLHF. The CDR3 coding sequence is TGTGCCTGGTCACCCGGAGGGATTAATTCACCCCTCCACTTT.

CDR3 nucleotides: TGTGCCAGTAGTATTTGGTGGCTAGGGGACAATGAGCAGTTCTTC. Protein: CASSIWWLGDNEQFF. The chain recombines TRBV19 with TRBJ2-1, with D possibly TRBD1 on 5 matching bases. The germline V gene has CDR1 LNHDA and CDR2 SQIVND (reference sequence). The CDR3 contains 15 residues. Trimming shortened V by 3 bases and J by 5 bases, and 14 bases separated the two germline ends.

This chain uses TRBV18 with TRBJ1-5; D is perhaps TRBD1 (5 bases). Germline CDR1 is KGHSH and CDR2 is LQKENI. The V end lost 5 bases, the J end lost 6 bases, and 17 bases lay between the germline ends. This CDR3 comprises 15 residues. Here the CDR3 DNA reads TGTGCCAGCTCATTAGCGGGCGGGGGTCCTCAGCCCCAGCATTTT. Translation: CASSLAGGGPQPQHF.

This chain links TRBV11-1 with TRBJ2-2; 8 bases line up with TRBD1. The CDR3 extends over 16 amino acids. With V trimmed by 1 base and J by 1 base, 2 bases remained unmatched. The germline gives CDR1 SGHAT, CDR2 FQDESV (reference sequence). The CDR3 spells CASSLVGTGNTGELFF. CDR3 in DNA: TGTGCCAGCAGCTTAGTAGGGACAGGGAACACCGGGGAGCTGTTTTTT. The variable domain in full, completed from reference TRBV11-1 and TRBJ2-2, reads EAEVAQSPRYKITEKSQAVAFWCDPISGHATLYWYRQILGQGPELLVQFQDESVVDDSQLPKDRFSAERLKGVDSTLKIQPAELGDSAMYLCASSLVGTGNTGELFFGEGSRLTVL.

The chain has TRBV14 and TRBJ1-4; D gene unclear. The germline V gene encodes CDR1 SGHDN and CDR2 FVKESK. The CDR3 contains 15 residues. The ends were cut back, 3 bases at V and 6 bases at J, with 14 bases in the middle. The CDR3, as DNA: TGTGCCAGCAGCCAGAGGGCAGGCGGGTATGAAAAACTGTTTTTT. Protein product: CASSQRAGGYEKLFF.

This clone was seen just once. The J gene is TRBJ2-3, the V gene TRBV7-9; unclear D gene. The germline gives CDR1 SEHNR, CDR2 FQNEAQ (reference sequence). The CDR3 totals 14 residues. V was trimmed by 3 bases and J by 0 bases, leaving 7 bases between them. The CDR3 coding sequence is TGTGCCAGCAGCTTTAGCTCTAGCACAGATACGCAGTATTTT. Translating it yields CASSFSSSTDTQYF.

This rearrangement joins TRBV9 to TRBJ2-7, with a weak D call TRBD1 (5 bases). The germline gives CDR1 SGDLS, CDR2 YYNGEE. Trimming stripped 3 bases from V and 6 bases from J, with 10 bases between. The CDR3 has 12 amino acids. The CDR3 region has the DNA TGTGCCAGCAGCGAGGACACTCGCGAGCAGTACTTC. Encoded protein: CASSEDTREQYF.

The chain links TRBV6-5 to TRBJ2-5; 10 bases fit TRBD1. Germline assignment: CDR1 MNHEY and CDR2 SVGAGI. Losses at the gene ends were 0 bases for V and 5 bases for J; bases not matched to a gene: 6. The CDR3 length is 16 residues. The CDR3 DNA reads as TGTGCCAGCAGTTACTCCGGGACAGGGGTCCCCGAGACCCAGTACTTC. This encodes CASSYSGTGVPETQYF.

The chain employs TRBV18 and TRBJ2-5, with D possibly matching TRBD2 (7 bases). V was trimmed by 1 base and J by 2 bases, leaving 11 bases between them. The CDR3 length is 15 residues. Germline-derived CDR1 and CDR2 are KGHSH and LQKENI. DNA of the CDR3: TGTGCCAGCTCACCACAGGGGGGGACTCAAGAGACCCAGTACTTC. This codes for CASSPQGGTQETQYF. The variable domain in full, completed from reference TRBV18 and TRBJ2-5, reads NAGVMQNPRHLVRRRGQEARLRCSPMKGHSHVYWYRQLPEEGLKFMVYLQKENIIDESGMPKERFSAEFPKEGPSILRIQQVVRGDSAAYFCASSPQGGTQETQYFGPGTRLLVL.

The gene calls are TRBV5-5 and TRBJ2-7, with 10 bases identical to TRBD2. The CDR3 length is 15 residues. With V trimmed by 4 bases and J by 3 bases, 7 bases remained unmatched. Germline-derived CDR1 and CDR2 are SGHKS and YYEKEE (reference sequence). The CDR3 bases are TGTGCCAGCAGCGAACCGGGACTAGCGTTCTACGAGCAGTACTTC. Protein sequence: CASSEPGLAFYEQYF.

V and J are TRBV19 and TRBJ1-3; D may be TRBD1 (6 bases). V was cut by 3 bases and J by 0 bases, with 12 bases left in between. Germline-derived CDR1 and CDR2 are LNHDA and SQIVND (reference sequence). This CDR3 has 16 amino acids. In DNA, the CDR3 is TGTGCCAGTAGTATCCCCGGACAGTCCTCTGGAAACACCATATATTTT. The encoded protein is CASSIPGQSSGNTIYF.

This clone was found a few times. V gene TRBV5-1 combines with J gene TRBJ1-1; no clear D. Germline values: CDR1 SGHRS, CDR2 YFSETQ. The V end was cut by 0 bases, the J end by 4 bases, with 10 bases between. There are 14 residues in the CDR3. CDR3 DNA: TGCGCCAGCAGCTTGGATGGAGCGGGCACTGAAGCTTTCTTT. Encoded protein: CASSLDGAGTEAFF.

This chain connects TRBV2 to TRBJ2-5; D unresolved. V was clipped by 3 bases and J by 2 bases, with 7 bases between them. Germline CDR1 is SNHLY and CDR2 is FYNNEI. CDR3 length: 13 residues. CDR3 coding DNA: TGTGCCAGCAGTGATGGCGGACAAGAGACCCAGTACTTC. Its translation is CASSDGGQETQYF. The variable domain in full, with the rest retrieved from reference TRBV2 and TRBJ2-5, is EPEVTQTPSHQVTQMGQEVILRCVPISNHLYFYWYRQILGQKVEFLVSFYNNEISEKSEIFDDQFSVERPDGSNFTLKIRSTKLEDSAMYFCASSDGGQETQYFGPGTRLLVL.

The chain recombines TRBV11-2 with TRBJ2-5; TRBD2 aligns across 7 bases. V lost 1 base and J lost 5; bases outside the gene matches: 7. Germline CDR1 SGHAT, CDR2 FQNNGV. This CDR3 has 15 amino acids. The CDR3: CASSLVKQGGETQYF. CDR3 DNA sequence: TGTGCCAGCAGCTTAGTCAAGCAGGGAGGGGAGACCCAGTACTTC.

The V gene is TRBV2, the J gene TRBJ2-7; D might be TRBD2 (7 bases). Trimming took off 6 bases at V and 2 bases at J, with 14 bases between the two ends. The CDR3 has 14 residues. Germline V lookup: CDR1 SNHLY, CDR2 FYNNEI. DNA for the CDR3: TGTGCCAGCAGAGGGGGGGAGGGTGCCTACGAGCAGTACTTC. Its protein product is CASRGGEGAYEQYF.

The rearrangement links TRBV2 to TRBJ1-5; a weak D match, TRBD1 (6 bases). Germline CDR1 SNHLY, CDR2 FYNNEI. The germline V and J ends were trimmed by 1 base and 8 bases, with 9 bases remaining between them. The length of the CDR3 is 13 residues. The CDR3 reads CASSEGDMKPQHF. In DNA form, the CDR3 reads TGTGCCAGCAGTGAAGGGGACATGAAGCCCCAGCATTTT.

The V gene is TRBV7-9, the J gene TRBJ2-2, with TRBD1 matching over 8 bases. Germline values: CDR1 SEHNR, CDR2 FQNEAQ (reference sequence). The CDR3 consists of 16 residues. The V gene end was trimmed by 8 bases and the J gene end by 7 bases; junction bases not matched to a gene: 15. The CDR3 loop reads CASLGRGQVSGGELFF. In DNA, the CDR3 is TGTGCCAGCCTGGGCAGGGGGCAAGTTAGCGGCGGGGAGCTGTTTTTT.